Listed here is a single TCR beta chain. Antigen: not known. Germline lookup yields CDR1 SNHLY and CDR2 FYNNEI. The CDR3 sequence is 17 residues long. Trimming stripped 3 bases from V and 3 bases from J, with 17 bases between. Collection occurred without any documented infections or immune events in donors. This sample is part of a study of identifying expanded T cells in peripheral blood. The protocol was immunoSEQ multiplex PCR, while the TCRdb copy is restricted to in-frame clones and leaves out a portion. This sample has 81,000 or so clones; 80% to 85% occur once, and the top ten carry roughly 21%. Study-wide results and caveats: Differentially abundant clones: roughly 1.2 between replicates, 16.4 at 2 to 3 weeks, less than 20 at four. Roughly two-week clone count variance significantly increased as total template count grew.

The receptor comes from a person aged 18-70 years in good health. V is TRBV2 and J is TRBJ2-2; either TRBD1 or TRBD2 may fit D (5 bases each). Sequencing used blood. The CDR3 DNA reads TGTGCCAGCAGTGACAGGGAGCAGCTCCTGTACACCGGGGAGCTGTTTTTT. Residues: CASSDREQLLYTGELFF.